The source of this T cell receptor beta chain is a study of blood T cell repertoires in COVID-19. Study details: In each case, the material was cDNA or gDNA derived from T cells, B-cell-depleted T cells, or PBMCs.

As handled by the study authors: How many nucleated cells were present was estimated from reference gene primer amplification. Only in-frame clones appear in the TCRdb table, and some are missing; sequencing was by immunoSEQ multiplex PCR. Clone size and the V and J calls come from that table; the DNA yielded D and trimming. The sample includes around 130,000 clones, 77% of them seen just once. The CDR3 totals 14 residues. CDR1 is MNHEY, CDR2 SVGAGI, per germline. The V gene lost 2 bases and the J gene lost 7 bases, with 12 bases spanning the gap. The chain is built from TRBV6-5 and TRBJ2-1, with a weak D call TRBD1 (6 bases). This clonotype was sampled from a man older than 75 with acute or convalescent COVID-19. Material: peripheral blood. CDR3 region: CASSYGQGWNEQFF. CDR3 coding DNA: TGTGCCAGCAGTTACGGGCAGGGGTGGAATGAGCAGTTCTTC.